This T cell receptor (beta chain) was found in a study of blood T cell repertoires in COVID-19. This clone was picked up one time. The protocol was immunoSEQ multiplex PCR, while the TCRdb copy is restricted to in-frame clones and leaves out a portion. The table lists 200,000 or so clones, 80% to 90% of them singletons. This CDR3 is 14 amino acids long. CDR1 MNHNY and CDR2 SVGAGI come from the germline V gene (reference sequence). Trimming at V came to 6 bases and at J to 5 bases, leaving 4 bases not matched to a gene. The chain carries TRBV6-6 and TRBJ2-3; 11 bases align to TRBD2. This TCR was recovered from a middle-aged woman with acute COVID-19. The sample consisted of PBMCs or T cells enriched from blood (not recorded which). The CDR3 DNA is TGTGCCAGCAGATTCGGGACTAGCGGAGATACGCAGTATTTT. It translates to CASRFGTSGDTQYF.